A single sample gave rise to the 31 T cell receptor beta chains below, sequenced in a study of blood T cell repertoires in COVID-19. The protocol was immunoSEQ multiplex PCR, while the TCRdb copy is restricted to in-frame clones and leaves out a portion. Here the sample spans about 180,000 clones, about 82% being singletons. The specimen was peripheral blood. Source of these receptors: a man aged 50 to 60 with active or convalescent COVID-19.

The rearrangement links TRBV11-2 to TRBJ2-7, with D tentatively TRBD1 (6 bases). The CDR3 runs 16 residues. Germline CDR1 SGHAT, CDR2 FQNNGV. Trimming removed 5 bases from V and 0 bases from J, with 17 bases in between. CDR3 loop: CASSPVTGQRSYEQYF. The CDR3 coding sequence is TGTGCCAGCAGCCCGGTAACCGGACAGCGCTCCTACGAGCAGTACTTC.

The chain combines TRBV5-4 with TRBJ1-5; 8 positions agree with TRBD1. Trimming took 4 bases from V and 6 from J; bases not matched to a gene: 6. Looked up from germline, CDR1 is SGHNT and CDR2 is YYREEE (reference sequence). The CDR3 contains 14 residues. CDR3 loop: CASSAGQGSQPQHF. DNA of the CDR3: TGTGCCAGCAGCGCAGGACAGGGAAGTCAGCCCCAGCATTTT.

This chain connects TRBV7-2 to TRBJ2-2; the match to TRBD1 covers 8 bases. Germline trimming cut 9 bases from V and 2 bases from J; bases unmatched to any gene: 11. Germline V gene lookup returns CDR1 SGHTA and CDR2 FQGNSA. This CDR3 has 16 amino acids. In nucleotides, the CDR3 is TGTGCCAGTCACCGGGCAGGGGGCGCAAACACCGGGGAGCTGTTTTTT. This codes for CASHRAGGANTGELFF.

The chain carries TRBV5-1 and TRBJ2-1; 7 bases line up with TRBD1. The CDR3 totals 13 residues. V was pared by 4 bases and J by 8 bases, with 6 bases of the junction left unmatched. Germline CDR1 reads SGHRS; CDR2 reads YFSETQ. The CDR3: CASSAIGGDEQFF. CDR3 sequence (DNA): TGCGCCAGCAGCGCGATAGGGGGCGATGAGCAGTTCTTC.

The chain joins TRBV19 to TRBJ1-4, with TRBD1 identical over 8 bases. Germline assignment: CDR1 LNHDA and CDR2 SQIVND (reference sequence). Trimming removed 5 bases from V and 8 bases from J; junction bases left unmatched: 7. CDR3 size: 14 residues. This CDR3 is CASSRQGWDEKLFF. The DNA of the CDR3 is TGTGCCAGTAGTCGACAGGGGTGGGACGAAAAACTGTTTTTT.

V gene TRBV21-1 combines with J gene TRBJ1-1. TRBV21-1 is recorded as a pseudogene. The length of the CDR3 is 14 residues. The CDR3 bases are TGTGCCAGCAGCAAAGCCGGAGGACCTGTCGCAGCTTTCTTT. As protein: CASSKAGGPVAAFF.

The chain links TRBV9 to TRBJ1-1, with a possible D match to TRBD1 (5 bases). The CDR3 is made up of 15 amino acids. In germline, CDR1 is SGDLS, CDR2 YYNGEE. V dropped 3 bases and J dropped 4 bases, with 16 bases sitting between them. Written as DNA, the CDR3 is TGTGCCAGCAGCGCGCGTCCAGTGGGGGGCACTGAAGCTTTCTTT. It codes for CASSARPVGGTEAFF.

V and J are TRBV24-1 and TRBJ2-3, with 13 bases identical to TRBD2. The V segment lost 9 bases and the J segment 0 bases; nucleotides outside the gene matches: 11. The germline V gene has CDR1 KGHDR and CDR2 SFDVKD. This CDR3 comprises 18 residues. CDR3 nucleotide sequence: TGTGCCACCCGACCCTCGACTAGCGGGGGGATAAGCACAGATACGCAGTATTTT. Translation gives CATRPSTSGGISTDTQYF.

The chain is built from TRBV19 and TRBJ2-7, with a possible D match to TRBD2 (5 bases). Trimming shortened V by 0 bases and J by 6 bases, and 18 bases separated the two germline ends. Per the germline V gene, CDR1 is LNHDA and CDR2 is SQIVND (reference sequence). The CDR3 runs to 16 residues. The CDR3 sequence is CASSIDRGQAPSEQYF. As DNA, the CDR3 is TGTGCCAGTAGTATAGATCGGGGTCAGGCCCCATCCGAGCAGTACTTC.

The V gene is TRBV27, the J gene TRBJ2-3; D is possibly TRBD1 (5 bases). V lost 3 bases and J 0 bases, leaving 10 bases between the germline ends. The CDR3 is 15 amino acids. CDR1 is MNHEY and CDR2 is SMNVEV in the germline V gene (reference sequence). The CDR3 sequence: CASSFQGLSTDTQYF. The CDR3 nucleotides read TGTGCCAGCAGTTTTCAGGGCCTGAGCACAGATACGCAGTATTTT.

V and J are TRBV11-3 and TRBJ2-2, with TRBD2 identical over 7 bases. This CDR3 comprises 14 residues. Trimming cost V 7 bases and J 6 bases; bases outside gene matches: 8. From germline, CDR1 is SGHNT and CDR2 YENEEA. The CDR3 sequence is CASNGGRASGELFF. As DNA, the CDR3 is TGTGCCAGCAATGGAGGGAGGGCCTCCGGGGAGCTGTTTTTT.

The CDR3, as DNA: TGTGCCAGCAGCCCGTACTCTGGGGCCAACGTCCTGACTTTC. Translating it yields CASSPYSGANVLTF. This rearrangement joins TRBV3-1 (or the pseudogene TRBV3-2) to TRBJ2-6, with no clear D. Looked up from germline, CDR1 is LGHDT and CDR2 is YNNKEL (reference sequence). This CDR3 contains 14 residues. Deletions cut 4 bases from V and 0 bases from J, with 4 bases between.

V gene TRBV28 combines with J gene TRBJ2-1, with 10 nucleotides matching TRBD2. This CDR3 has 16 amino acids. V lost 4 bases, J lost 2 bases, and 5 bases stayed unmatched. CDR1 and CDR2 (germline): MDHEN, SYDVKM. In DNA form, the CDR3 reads TGTGCCAGCAGTTCTCAGAGCGGGGGGGCCTACAATGAGCAGTTCTTC. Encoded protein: CASSSQSGGAYNEQFF.

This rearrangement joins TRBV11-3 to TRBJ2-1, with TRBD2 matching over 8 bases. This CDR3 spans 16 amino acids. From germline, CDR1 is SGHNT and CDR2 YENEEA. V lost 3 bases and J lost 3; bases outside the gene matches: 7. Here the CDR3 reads CASSFESGRHYNEQFF. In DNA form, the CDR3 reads TGTGCCAGCAGCTTCGAAAGCGGGAGACACTACAATGAGCAGTTCTTC.

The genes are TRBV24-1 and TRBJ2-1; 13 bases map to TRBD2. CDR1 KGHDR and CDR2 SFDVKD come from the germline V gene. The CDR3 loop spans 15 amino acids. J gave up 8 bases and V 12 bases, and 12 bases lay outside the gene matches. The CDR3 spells CAAGTSGGAVDEQFF. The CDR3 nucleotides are TGTGCCGCCGGAACTAGCGGGGGGGCCGTGGATGAGCAGTTCTTC.

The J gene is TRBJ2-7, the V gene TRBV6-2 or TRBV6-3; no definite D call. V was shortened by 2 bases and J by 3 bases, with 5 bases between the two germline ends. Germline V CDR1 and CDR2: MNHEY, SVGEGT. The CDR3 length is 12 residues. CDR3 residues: CASSYPNYEQYF. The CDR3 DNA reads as TGTGCCAGCAGTTACCCAAACTACGAGCAGTACTTC.

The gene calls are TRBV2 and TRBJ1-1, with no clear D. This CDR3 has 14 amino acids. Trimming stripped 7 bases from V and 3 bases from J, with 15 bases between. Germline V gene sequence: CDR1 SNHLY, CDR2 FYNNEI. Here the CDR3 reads CASTGWRRDTEAFF. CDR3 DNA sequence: TGTGCCAGCACCGGCTGGAGGCGGGACACTGAAGCTTTCTTT.

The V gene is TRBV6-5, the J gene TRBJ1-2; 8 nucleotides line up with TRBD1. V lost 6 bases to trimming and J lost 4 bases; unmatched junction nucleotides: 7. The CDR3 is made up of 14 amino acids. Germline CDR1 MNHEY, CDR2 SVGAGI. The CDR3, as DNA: TGTGCCAGCAGAGCAGACAGGGGAGTCTATGGCTACACCTTC. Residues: CASRADRGVYGYTF.

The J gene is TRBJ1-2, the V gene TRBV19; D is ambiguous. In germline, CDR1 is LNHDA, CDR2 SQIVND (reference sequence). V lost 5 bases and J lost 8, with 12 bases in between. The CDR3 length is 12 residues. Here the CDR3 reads CASSGQAGGYTF. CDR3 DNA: TGTGCCAGTAGTGGTCAGGCGGGGGGCTACACCTTC.

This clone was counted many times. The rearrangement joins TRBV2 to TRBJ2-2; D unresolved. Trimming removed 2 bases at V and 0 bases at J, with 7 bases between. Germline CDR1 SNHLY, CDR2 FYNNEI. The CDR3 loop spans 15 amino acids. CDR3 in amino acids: CASSESQTNTGELFF. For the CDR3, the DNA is TGTGCCAGCAGTGAAAGTCAGACGAACACCGGGGAGCTGTTTTTT. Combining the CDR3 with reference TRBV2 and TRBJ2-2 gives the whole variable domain EPEVTQTPSHQVTQMGQEVILRCVPISNHLYFYWYRQILGQKVEFLVSFYNNEISEKSEIFDDQFSVERPDGSNFTLKIRSTKLEDSAMYFCASSESQTNTGELFFGEGSRLTVL.

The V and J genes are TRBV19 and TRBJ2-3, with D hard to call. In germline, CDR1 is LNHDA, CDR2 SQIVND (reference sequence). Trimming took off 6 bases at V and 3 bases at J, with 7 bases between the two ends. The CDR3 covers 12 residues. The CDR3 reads CASSPRTDTQYF. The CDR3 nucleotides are TGTGCCAGTAGCCCTAGAACAGATACGCAGTATTTT.

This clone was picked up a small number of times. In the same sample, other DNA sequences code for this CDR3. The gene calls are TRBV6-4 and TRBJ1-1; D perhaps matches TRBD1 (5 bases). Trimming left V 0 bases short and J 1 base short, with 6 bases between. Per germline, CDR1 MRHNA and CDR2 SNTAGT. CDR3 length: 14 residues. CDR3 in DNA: TGTGCCAGCAGTGACTCTGACAGGAACACTGAAGCTTTCTTT. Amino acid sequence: CASSDSDRNTEAFF.

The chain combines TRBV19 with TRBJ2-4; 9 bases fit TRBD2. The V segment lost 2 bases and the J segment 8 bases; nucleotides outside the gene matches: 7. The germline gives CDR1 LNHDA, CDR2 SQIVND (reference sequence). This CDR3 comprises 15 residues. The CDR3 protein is CASSILSGGGDIQYF. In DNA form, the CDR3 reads TGTGCCAGTAGTATACTTAGCGGGGGAGGAGACATTCAGTACTTC.

The CDR3 nucleotides are TGTGCCAGCAGTTTAGCAGGGATATCTGGAAACACCATATATTTT. The encoded protein is CASSLAGISGNTIYF. The chain has TRBV27 and TRBJ1-3; a possible D gene is TRBD1 (5 bases). The V end lost 2 bases, the J end lost 1 base, and 9 bases lay between the germline ends. Germline values: CDR1 MNHEY, CDR2 SMNVEV (reference sequence). The CDR3 has 15 amino acids.

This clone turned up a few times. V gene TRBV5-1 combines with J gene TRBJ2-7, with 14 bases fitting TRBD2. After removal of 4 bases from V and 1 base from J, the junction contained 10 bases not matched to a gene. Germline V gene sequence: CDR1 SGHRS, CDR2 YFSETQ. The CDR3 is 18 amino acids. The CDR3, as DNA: TGCGCCAGCAGCGGAGGGACTAGCGGGAGTACGGGATCCTACGAGCAGTACTTC. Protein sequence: CASSGGTSGSTGSYEQYF. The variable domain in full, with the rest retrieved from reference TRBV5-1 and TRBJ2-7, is KAGVTQTPRYLIKTRGQQVTLSCSPISGHRSVSWYQQTPGQGLQFLFEYFSETQRNKGNFPGRFSGRQFSNSRSEMNVSTLELGDSALYLCASSGGTSGSTGSYEQYFGPGTRLTVT.

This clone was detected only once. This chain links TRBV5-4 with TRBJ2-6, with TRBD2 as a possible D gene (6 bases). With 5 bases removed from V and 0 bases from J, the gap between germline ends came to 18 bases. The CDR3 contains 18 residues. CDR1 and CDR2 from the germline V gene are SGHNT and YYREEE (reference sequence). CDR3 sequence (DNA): TGTGCCAGCAGATTACGGGGCGGGGCTTCCTCTGGGGCCAACGTCCTGACTTTC. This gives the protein CASRLRGGASSGANVLTF.

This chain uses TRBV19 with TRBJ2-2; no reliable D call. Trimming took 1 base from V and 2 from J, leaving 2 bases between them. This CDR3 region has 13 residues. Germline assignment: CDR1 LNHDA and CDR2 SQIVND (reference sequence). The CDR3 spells CASSIVNTGELFF. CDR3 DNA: TGTGCCAGTAGTATAGTAAACACCGGGGAGCTGTTTTTT.

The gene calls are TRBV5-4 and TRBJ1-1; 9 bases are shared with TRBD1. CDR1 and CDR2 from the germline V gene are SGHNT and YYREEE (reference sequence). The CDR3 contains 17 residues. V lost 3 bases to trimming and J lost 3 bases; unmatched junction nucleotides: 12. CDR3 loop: CASSSKVPGQGYTEAFF. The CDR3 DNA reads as TGTGCCAGCAGCTCAAAGGTCCCGGGACAGGGATACACTGAAGCTTTCTTT.

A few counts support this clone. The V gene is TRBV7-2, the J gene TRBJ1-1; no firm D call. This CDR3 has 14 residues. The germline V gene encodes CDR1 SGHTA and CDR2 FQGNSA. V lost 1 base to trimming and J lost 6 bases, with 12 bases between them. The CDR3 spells CASSLGSQVAEAFF. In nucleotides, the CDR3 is TGTGCCAGCAGCTTAGGTAGTCAGGTCGCTGAAGCTTTCTTT.

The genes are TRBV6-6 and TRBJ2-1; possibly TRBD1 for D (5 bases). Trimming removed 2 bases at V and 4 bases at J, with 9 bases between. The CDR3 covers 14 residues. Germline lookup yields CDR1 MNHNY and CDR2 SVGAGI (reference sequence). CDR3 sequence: CASSYTQEYNEQFF. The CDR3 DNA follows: TGTGCCAGCAGTTACACACAGGAGTACAATGAGCAGTTCTTC.

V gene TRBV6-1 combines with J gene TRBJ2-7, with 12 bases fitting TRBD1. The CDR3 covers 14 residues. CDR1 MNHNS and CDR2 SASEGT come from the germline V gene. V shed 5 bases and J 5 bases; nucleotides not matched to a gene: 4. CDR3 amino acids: CASSPGTGGDEQYF. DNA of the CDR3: TGTGCCAGCAGTCCCGGGACAGGGGGCGACGAGCAGTACTTC.